Following are 31 T cell receptor beta chains from one sample sequenced in a study of blood T cell repertoires in COVID-19. The data were produced by immunoSEQ multiplex PCR, yet TCRdb's version contains in-frame clones alone and is incomplete. The table has hundreds of thousands of clones, roughly 89% seen once; the top ten hold around 9.3%. Source material: PBMCs or T cells enriched from blood (not recorded which). The receptors derive from a woman younger than 35 who had recovered from COVID-19.

This clone has a single count. The chain has TRBV5-1 and TRBJ2-1, with 13 bases aligning to TRBD2. V dropped 2 bases and J dropped 6; count of bases not matched to a gene: 5. Germline CDR1 and CDR2: SGHRS and YFSETQ. This CDR3 comprises 16 residues. The CDR3 protein is CASSLLAGGKGNEQFF. The CDR3 nucleotides read TGCGCCAGCAGCTTACTAGCGGGAGGGAAGGGCAATGAGCAGTTCTTC.

The chain combines TRBV5-1 with TRBJ2-7, with D perhaps TRBD2 (6 bases). Looked up from germline, CDR1 is SGHRS and CDR2 is YFSETQ. Deletions cut 1 base from V and 0 bases from J, with 11 bases between. The CDR3 spans 15 residues. The CDR3 sequence is CASSLRRGNSYEQYF. In DNA form, the CDR3 reads TGCGCCAGCAGCTTGAGGCGGGGAAACTCCTACGAGCAGTACTTC.

This clone appeared a few times. The chain joins TRBV10-1 to TRBJ1-4, with TRBD1 identical over 7 bases. Germline CDR1 is WNHNN and CDR2 is SYGVQD (reference sequence). V dropped 9 bases and J dropped 4; count of bases not matched to a gene: 8. The CDR3 spans 14 residues. CDR3 residues: CARPRTGDNEKLFF. CDR3 coding DNA: TGCGCCAGACCGAGGACAGGCGATAATGAAAAACTGTTTTTT.

The CDR3 coding sequence is TGTGCCAGCAGTTCACAGGAGTACTATGGCTACACCTTC. As protein: CASSSQEYYGYTF. This chain uses TRBV6-5 with TRBJ1-2, with D perhaps TRBD1 (5 bases). CDR3 length: 13 amino acids. The V gene's germline CDR1 is MNHEY and CDR2 SVGAGI. Trimming cost V 4 bases and J 3 bases, with 9 bases left between them.

The chain recombines TRBV19 with TRBJ1-5, with D unclear. This CDR3 region has 19 residues. The V gene's germline CDR1 is LNHDA and CDR2 SQIVND (reference sequence). V was trimmed by 0 bases and J by 0 bases, leaving 18 bases between them. CDR3 protein: CASSIEGGPWVNSNQPQHF. Written as DNA, the CDR3 is TGTGCCAGTAGTATAGAGGGAGGTCCCTGGGTTAATAGCAATCAGCCCCAGCATTTT. Variable domain in full (rest from reference TRBV19 and TRBJ1-5): DGGITQSPKYLFRKEGQNVTLSCEQNLNHDAMYWYRQDPGQGLRLIYYSQIVNDFQKGDIAEGYSVSREKKESFPLTVTSAQKNPTAFYLCASSIEGGPWVNSNQPQHFGDGTRLSIL.

The chain has TRBV24-1 and TRBJ2-3; possibly TRBD1 for D (6 bases). Between the trimmed V and J ends, which lost 2 bases and 3 bases, there was a span of 17 bases. CDR3 length: 17 residues. From germline, CDR1 is KGHDR and CDR2 SFDVKD. CDR3 nucleotides: TGTGCCACCAGTGATTACGAACAGGGTCTAGGTACAGATACGCAGTATTTT. Encoded protein: CATSDYEQGLGTDTQYF.

This clone was seen more than once but under ten times. This CDR3 reads CASSNRQGTYNEQFF. CDR3 coding DNA: TGTGCCAGCAGCAATCGACAAGGTACCTACAATGAGCAGTTCTTC. This chain connects TRBV7-9 to TRBJ2-1, with D unresolved. Germline V gene data show CDR1 as SEHNR and CDR2 as FQNEAQ (reference sequence). CDR3 size: 15 residues. The ends were cut back, 5 bases at V and 2 bases at J, with 13 bases in the middle.

The V call is TRBV4-3, the J call TRBJ1-2; 8 nucleotides align to TRBD1. Germline CDR1 is LGHNA and CDR2 is YSLEER. The CDR3 extends over 14 amino acids. Losses at the gene ends were 2 bases for V and 5 bases for J; bases not matched to a gene: 4. Written as DNA, the CDR3 is TGCGCCAGCAGCCAACGACAGGGGCGGTATGGCTACACCTTC. Residues: CASSQRQGRYGYTF.

The V gene is TRBV11-3, the J gene TRBJ2-1; 9 bases agree with TRBD2. V lost 5 bases to trimming and J lost 7 bases; unmatched junction nucleotides: 3. The CDR3 totals 13 residues. Germline CDR1 reads SGHNT; CDR2 reads YENEEA. The CDR3: CASSQGLANEQFF. The CDR3 DNA reads TGTGCCAGCAGCCAGGGACTAGCAAATGAGCAGTTCTTC.

Here the CDR3 DNA reads TGCGCCAGCAGCTCTGACACAGGGTGGGATGAGCAGTTCTTC. As protein: CASSSDTGWDEQFF. The chain recombines TRBV5-1 with TRBJ2-1; maybe TRBD1 (6 bases). The CDR3 consists of 14 residues. V gave up 3 bases and J gave up 8 bases, with 15 bases separating them. Germline V gives CDR1 SGHRS, CDR2 YFSETQ.

In DNA form, the CDR3 reads TGTGCCAGCAGCTTATATCGCGGGGTGGATAATGAGCAGTTCTTC. Its translation: CASSLYRGVDNEQFF. The genes are TRBV7-8 and TRBJ2-1, with a possible D match to TRBD2 (6 bases). V was clipped by 2 bases and J by 7 bases, with 15 bases between them. The CDR3 loop spans 15 amino acids. Germline values: CDR1 SGHVS, CDR2 FQNEAQ.

This clone was seen once. Here the CDR3 DNA reads TGTGCCAGTGCAGGGATTGACCGAGATACGCAGTATTTT. Encoded protein: CASAGIDRDTQYF. The chain joins TRBV19 to TRBJ2-3, with D tentatively TRBD1 (5 bases). CDR1 is LNHDA and CDR2 is SQIVND in the germline V gene (reference sequence). V lost 8 bases, J lost 5 bases, and 14 bases lay in between. The CDR3 has 13 residues.

V gene TRBV5-1 combines with J gene TRBJ2-4, with D possibly TRBD1 on 8 matching bases. Germline lookup yields CDR1 SGHRS and CDR2 YFSETQ. The CDR3 is 15 amino acids. Trimming cost V 4 bases and J 8 bases, with 19 bases left between them. The CDR3 region is CASSPAQGGVHIQYF. CDR3 coding DNA: TGCGCCAGCAGCCCCGCACAGGGGGGGGTGCACATTCAGTACTTC.

The rearrangement uses TRBV7-3 and TRBJ2-1; 13 bases agree with TRBD2. The trim removed 5 bases at V and 15 bases at J, leaving 7 bases unmatched. Germline values: CDR1 SGHTA, CDR2 FQGTGA. This CDR3 is built from 13 residues. CDR3 nucleotide sequence: TGTGCCAGCAGCACCAGGACTAGCGGGAGTTGGTTCTTC. Translated, it gives CASSTRTSGSWFF. Using reference TRBV7-3 and TRBJ2-1 for the parts outside the CDR3, the full variable domain is GAGVSQTPSNKVTEKGKYVELRCDPISGHTALYWYRQSLGQGPEFLIYFQGTGAADDSGLPNDRFFAVRPEGSVSTLKIQRTERGDSAVYLCASSTRTSGSWFFGPGTRLTVL.

The chain recombines TRBV27 with TRBJ1-5; 10 bases match TRBD1. Germline CDR1 MNHEY, CDR2 SMNVEV (reference sequence). V lost 6 bases, J lost 3 bases, and 8 bases stayed unmatched. CDR3 length: 16 residues. The CDR3 loop reads CASRDRGRIDNQPQHF. In DNA form, the CDR3 reads TGTGCCAGCAGAGACAGGGGGCGGATTGACAATCAGCCCCAGCATTTT.

J is TRBJ1-6 and V is TRBV10-1, with 9 bases matching TRBD1. This CDR3 is built from 17 residues. J gave up 10 bases and V 6 bases, and 16 bases lay outside the gene matches. Germline-derived CDR1 and CDR2 are WNHNN and SYGVQD (reference sequence). The CDR3: CASRSAGQGNSVSPLHF. As DNA, the CDR3 is TGCGCCAGCAGGAGTGCGGGACAGGGAAACTCTGTCTCACCCCTCCACTTT.

The chain has TRBV5-4 and TRBJ2-1, with 7 nucleotides matching TRBD2. Germline V gene sequence: CDR1 SGHNT, CDR2 YYREEE (reference sequence). The CDR3 has 15 residues. V lost 0 bases to trimming and J lost 5 bases; unmatched junction nucleotides: 5. The CDR3 bases are TGTGCCAGCAGCTTGGGGCTAGCGGCCGACAATGAGCAGTTCTTC. It yields the protein CASSLGLAADNEQFF.

The chain employs TRBV4-3 and TRBJ2-1, with TRBD1 as a possible D gene (5 bases). The ends were cut back, 4 bases at V and 7 bases at J, with 17 bases in the middle. This CDR3 comprises 15 residues. Germline CDR1 is LGHNA and CDR2 is YSLEER. The CDR3 loop reads CASSPLGQGGNEQFF. For the CDR3, the DNA is TGCGCCAGCAGCCCCCTGGGGCAGGGTGGAAATGAGCAGTTCTTC.

The chain recombines TRBV10-3 with TRBJ1-3; TRBD1 agrees at 7 bases. Germline trimming cut 1 base from V and 1 base from J; bases unmatched to any gene: 10. This CDR3 is 18 amino acids long. Germline values: CDR1 ENHRY, CDR2 SYGVKD. The CDR3 sequence is CAISEWKGTDPSGNTIYF. CDR3 nucleotide sequence: TGTGCCATCAGTGAGTGGAAAGGGACAGACCCTTCTGGAAACACCATATATTTT.

CDR3 in DNA: TGTGCCAGCACCCAACAGGGGGCGGCAAATTCACCCCTCCACTTT. Amino acids: CASTQQGAANSPLHF. This chain links TRBV6-5 with TRBJ1-6; 9 positions match TRBD1. The CDR3 extends over 15 amino acids. CDR1 MNHEY and CDR2 SVGAGI come from the germline V gene. The V segment lost 7 bases and the J segment 7 bases; nucleotides outside the gene matches: 8.

The chain joins TRBV7-8 to TRBJ2-1, with a possible D match to TRBD1 (5 bases). The CDR3 sequence is 21 residues long. Germline CDR1 and CDR2: SGHVS and FQNEAQ. Trimming stripped 5 bases from V and 0 bases from J, with 29 bases between. The CDR3 sequence is CASSRYERLARRASSYNEQFF. The DNA for the CDR3 is TGTGCCAGCAGCAGATACGAACGACTCGCGCGCAGGGCGAGCTCCTACAATGAGCAGTTCTTC.

This clone was observed a few times. The chain has TRBV29-1 and TRBJ2-1; D uncertain. The germline CDR1 and CDR2 sequences are SQVTM and ANQGSEA. Trimming removed 8 bases at V and 1 base at J, with 12 bases between. CDR3 length equals 13 residues. CDR3 sequence: CSLSLGSYNEQFF. Here the CDR3 DNA reads TGCAGCTTGTCTCTAGGTTCCTACAATGAGCAGTTCTTC.

V and J are TRBV3-1 (or the pseudogene TRBV3-2) and TRBJ2-7, with D perhaps TRBD2 (6 bases). Germline V gives CDR1 LGHDT, CDR2 YNNKEL (reference sequence). V dropped 0 bases and J dropped 7 bases, with 19 bases sitting between them. The CDR3 runs to 16 residues. CDR3 bases: TGTGCCAGCAGCCAAGATCGGGCAGGGACCGCGGGGGAGCAGTACTTC. Its translation: CASSQDRAGTAGEQYF.

This rearrangement joins TRBV28 to TRBJ1-4; D remains unclear. V dropped 2 bases and J dropped 5 bases, with 15 bases sitting between them. The CDR3 length is 16 residues. Germline V gene sequence: CDR1 MDHEN, CDR2 SYDVKM. CDR3 bases: TGTGCCAGCAGTTTAATCGGCGTGGGCTTCAATGAAAAACTGTTTTTT. Protein product: CASSLIGVGFNEKLFF. The full variable domain, completed using reference TRBV28 and TRBJ1-4, is DVKVTQSSRYLVKRTGEKVFLECVQDMDHENMFWYRQDPGLGLRLIYFSYDVKMKEKGDIPEGYSVSREKKERFSLILESASTNQTSMYLCASSLIGVGFNEKLFFGSGTQLSVL.

This chain connects TRBV13 to TRBJ2-3; D gene unclear. The CDR3 extends over 12 amino acids. Germline V gene lookup returns CDR1 PRHDT and CDR2 FYEKMQ (reference sequence). Trimming pared 5 bases from V and 2 bases from J, leaving 5 bases between. CDR3 nucleotides: TGTGCCAGCAGCCCTAACACAGATACGCAGTATTTT. Its translation: CASSPNTDTQYF.

V usage is TRBV6-2 or TRBV6-3 and J usage is TRBJ1-1; D gene ambiguous. CDR3 length: 11 amino acids. From germline, CDR1 is MNHEY and CDR2 SVGEGT. Trimming stripped 1 base from V and 8 bases from J, with 5 bases between. The CDR3 DNA reads as TGTGCCAGCAGTTACTATAGAGAAGCTTTCTTT. This translates into CASSYYREAFF.

This clone came up once. This chain uses TRBV19 with TRBJ2-3; 10 nucleotides agree with TRBD2. V shed 7 bases, J shed 5 bases, and the junction held 9 bases outside the gene matches. The CDR3 is made up of 15 amino acids. Germline V CDR1 and CDR2: LNHDA, SQIVND (reference sequence). CDR3 in amino acids: CASKSSGSLLDTQYF. In DNA, the CDR3 is TGTGCCAGTAAGTCTAGCGGGAGTCTTTTAGATACGCAGTATTTT.

The J gene is TRBJ2-3, the V gene TRBV5-1, with TRBD2 identical over 11 bases. The CDR3 totals 17 residues. Germline V gene data show CDR1 as SGHRS and CDR2 as YFSETQ. Trimming removed 3 bases from V and 6 bases from J; junction bases left unmatched: 12. CDR3 in DNA: TGCGCCAGCAGCTCCGTATCGACTAGCGGGACGAAGGATACGCAGTATTTT. Translating it yields CASSSVSTSGTKDTQYF. Full variable domain (rest looked up from reference TRBV5-1 and TRBJ2-3): KAGVTQTPRYLIKTRGQQVTLSCSPISGHRSVSWYQQTPGQGLQFLFEYFSETQRNKGNFPGRFSGRQFSNSRSEMNVSTLELGDSALYLCASSSVSTSGTKDTQYFGPGTRLTVL.

This clone was counted only a few times. The chain recombines TRBV11-1 with TRBJ1-4; 10 nucleotides align to TRBD1. Germline assignment: CDR1 SGHAT and CDR2 FQDESV (reference sequence). This CDR3 has 15 amino acids. V trimming: 8 bases; J trimming: 10 bases; junction bases outside the gene matches: 13. CDR3 DNA sequence: TGTGCCAGCGCCCCCCGGACAGGGGGTCATGGAAAACTGTTTTTT. This sequence encodes CASAPRTGGHGKLFF.

The chain carries TRBV11-2 and TRBJ1-3, with D perhaps matching TRBD1 (5 bases). Germline assignment: CDR1 SGHAT and CDR2 FQNNGV. The V and J ends lost 4 bases and 9 bases respectively, with 16 bases between them. The CDR3 sequence is 14 residues long. In DNA, the CDR3 is TGTGCCAGCAGCTGGGAAAGGGGAGGCGGCACCATATATTTT. As protein: CASSWERGGGTIYF.

Only a few counts were recorded for this clone. The V and J genes are TRBV5-1 and TRBJ2-7; 9 bases fit TRBD2. The CDR3 is 14 residues long. V gave up 1 base and J gave up 3 bases; unmatched junction bases: 2. The germline V gene encodes CDR1 SGHRS and CDR2 YFSETQ. For the CDR3, the DNA is TGCGCCAGCAGCTTGCTAGCGGGATACTACGAGCAGTACTTC. Encoded protein: CASSLLAGYYEQYF.